These T cell receptor beta chains were read from a single sample in a study of control samples from healthy donors and cancer patients. TCRdb's copy holds only in-frame clones and misses some; the assay was immunoSEQ multiplex PCR. This table holds 130,000 or so clones, 70% to 90% found once. Sequencing was done on a sample of blood. These TCRs come from a man in his fifties in good health. Both conserved end residues are part of each CDR3. Each record gives: J gene, V gene, clone size, D gene, CDR3 DNA, CDR3 protein. A D gene is named only where the DNA matches it firmly. Rows give clone size only sometimes, using once, few, many, or a class for an expanded clone.

TRBJ2-5 TRBV10-3 . TRBD1 TGTGCCATCAGTGAGGGGGGACAGTACCAAGAGACCCAGTACTTC CAISEGGQYQETQYF
TRBJ2-3 TRBV10-1 few . TGCGCCAGCAACGGGGACACCGGGGATACGCAGTATTTT CASNGDTGDTQYF
TRBJ2-1 TRBV5-1 . . TGCGCCAGCAGCTTGATGGGGGGGCTGAACAATGAGCAGTTCTTC CASSLMGGLNNEQFF
TRBJ1-4 TRBV7-6 few TRBD1 TGTGCCAGCAGCTTTTTGGGACAGGGGGCTCGGGAAAAACTGTTTTTT CASSFLGQGAREKLFF
TRBJ2-1 TRBV10-1 . . TGCGCCAGCAGCCGAGGGAATGAGCAGTTCTTC CASSRGNEQFF
TRBJ2-7 TRBV28 . . TGTGCCAGCCGAAGTACAGGGTCATCCAAGGGGGACGAGCAGTACTTC CASRSTGSSKGDEQYF
TRBJ1-6 TRBV28 once . TGTGCCAGCAGTTCGGGGGAGATCACCTATAATTCACCCCTCCACTTT CASSSGEITYNSPLHF
TRBJ2-7 TRBV28 . . TGTGCCAGCAGTCCTACAGATACCTACGAGCAGTACTTC CASSPTDTYEQYF
TRBJ1-5 TRBV28 . . TGTGCCAGCAGTTTAAGATTAGGCAATCAGCCCCAGCATTTT CASSLRLGNQPQHF
TRBJ1-6 TRBV1 . . TGCACCAGCAGCCAAGAAGGCAGGAGGCCCCTCCACTTT CTSSQEGRRPLHF
TRBJ2-7 TRBV2 once TRBD1 TGTGCCAGCAGTTCGACAGGGGTCAGTCGAGGGGAGCAGTACTTC CASSSTGVSRGEQYF
TRBJ1-1 TRBV3-1/TRBV3-2 . . TGTGCCAGCAGCCAAGTAGGGGCTGAAGCTTTCTTT CASSQVGAEAFF
TRBJ1-2 TRBV3-1/TRBV3-2 . . TGTGCCAGCAGCCCTAGGCGGGACATGTATGGCTACACCTTC CASSPRRDMYGYTF
TRBJ2-3 TRBV5-8 . . TGTGCCAGCAGCTTTTTAACAGATACGCAGTATTTT CASSFLTDTQYF
TRBJ2-3 TRBV11-3 once . TGTGCCAGCAGCTCCCGGTCCGGGGGAGATACGCAGTATTTT CASSSRSGGDTQYF
TRBJ2-5 TRBV25-1 once TRBD2 TGTGCCAGCAGGGGGGAGGGGCAAGAGACCCAGTACTTC CASRGEGQETQYF
TRBJ1-3 TRBV15 . . TGTGCCACCAGCAATGCACAGGCGTACTCTGGAAACACCATATATTTT CATSNAQAYSGNTIYF
TRBJ1-4 TRBV30 . TRBD1 TGTGCCTGGAGCACCGGGACAGGGGATGAAAAACTGTTTTTT CAWSTGTGDEKLFF
TRBJ2-7 TRBV28 . TRBD1 TGTGCCCCCGGGACAGCCTACGAGCAGTACTTC CAPGTAYEQYF
TRBJ2-1 TRBV30 . . TGTGCCTGCAGCTCCTACAATGAGCAGTTCTTC CACSSYNEQFF
TRBJ1-2 TRBV28 . . TGTGCCAGCAGTGCCACCCAACTTCGGGGCTACACCTTC CASSATQLRGYTF
TRBJ2-3 TRBV6-6 . TRBD2 TGTGCCAGCAGTTCACGCGGGGGAGCTAGCACAGATACGCAGTATTTT CASSSRGGASTDTQYF
TRBJ1-1 TRBV9 . TRBD1 TGTGCCAGCAGCGTAGAGGAGGGCAGGGGGAAAGCTTTCTTT CASSVEEGRGKAFF
TRBJ2-1 TRBV5-1 . TRBD2 TGCGCCAGCAGCTTGGCCCTAAGGCTAGCGGGGGACAATGAGCAGTTCTTC CASSLALRLAGDNEQFF
TRBJ2-1 TRBV12-5 . . TGTGCTAGTGGTTTGATATTAACTAGGGACCACCCCGACTCCTACAATGAGCAGTTCTTC CASGLILTRDHPDSYNEQFF
TRBJ2-2 TRBV2 few . TGTGCCAGCAGTGAAGCGCTTCTAGGGTCAGGAGATAACACCGGGGAGCTGTTTTTT CASSEALLGSGDNTGELFF
TRBJ2-4 TRBV2 . TRBD2 TGTGCCAGCAGTGCGGGGGGAATAAACATTCAGTACTTC CASSAGGINIQYF
TRBJ1-1 TRBV30 . . TGTGCCTGGAGGGAGACCGCTGAAGCTTTCTTT CAWRETAEAFF
TRBJ1-3 TRBV4-1 . . TGCGCCAGCAGCCAAGACCGCAGGGCGCAGGGAAACACCATATATTTT CASSQDRRAQGNTIYF
TRBJ1-2 TRBV28 . . TGTGCCAGCAGTTTATATCCCCAGGGTTCAAGCTATGGCTACACCTTC CASSLYPQGSSYGYTF
TRBJ1-2 TRBV4-1 . . TGCGCCAGCAGCCAAGTGTTCCTTGGGGCTGTAGGGCCCGGCTACACCTTC CASSQVFLGAVGPGYTF
TRBJ1-2 TRBV28 . . TGTGCCAGCAGTTTGTATCCCCAAGGGGGCTATGGCTACACCTTC CASSLYPQGGYGYTF
TRBJ1-1 TRBV10-2 . TRBD1 TGCGCCAGCCTAGGGACAGGGGGGTCGAACACTGAAGCTTTCTTT CASLGTGGSNTEAFF
TRBJ1-2 TRBV24-1 . TRBD1 TGTGCCACCATTCTTCAGGGGGGAGCTAACTATGGCTACACCTTC CATILQGGANYGYTF
TRBJ2-3 TRBV24-1 . . TGTGCCACCAGTGACCCGAGGTCGGACGGATGGGATACGCAGTATTTT CATSDPRSDGWDTQYF
TRBJ2-2 TRBV13 . . TGTGCCAGCAACTTGGCCGGGCTCGGCACCGGGGAGCTGTTTTTT CASNLAGLGTGELFF
TRBJ1-1 TRBV18 . . TGTGCCAGCTCACCAATTGGGGGTGAAGCTTTCTTT CASSPIGGEAFF
TRBJ1-6 TRBV30 . TRBD1 TGTGCCTGGAGTGACGGGGCAGGGGGCGCCTATTCACCCCTCCACTTT CAWSDGAGGAYSPLHF
TRBJ2-7 TRBV30 . . TGTGCCTGGACCGGGCCGAGCTCCTACGAGCAGTACTTC CAWTGPSSYEQYF
TRBJ1-5 TRBV24-1 . . TGTGCCACCAGTGATTCGGAGGACGACAATCAGCCCCAGCATTTT CATSDSEDDNQPQHF
TRBJ2-5 TRBV7-9 few . TGTGCCAGCGGGGGTTCCGGAGAGACCCAGTACTTC CASGGSGETQYF
TRBJ1-2 TRBV28 . TRBD1 TGTGCCAGCAGTCCATCGGGACAGGGAATCGGGGACTATGGCTACACCTTC CASSPSGQGIGDYGYTF
TRBJ2-1 TRBV10-3 . TRBD2 TGTGCCATCGCCGAGCGGGATGACAATGAGCAGTTCTTC CAIAERDDNEQFF
TRBJ2-2 TRBV4-1 . . TGCGCCAGCAGCCATTTTCAGACACGACTAAACACCGGGGAGCTGTTTTTT CASSHFQTRLNTGELFF
TRBJ1-5 TRBV15 . TRBD1 TGTGCCACCAGCAGAGGGGGGACAGGGGGCACTCAGCCCCAGCATTTT CATSRGGTGGTQPQHF
TRBJ1-2 TRBV6-5 . TRBD1 TGTGCCAGCAGTTACGCCGACAGGGACTATGGCTACACCTTC CASSYADRDYGYTF
TRBJ2-7 TRBV28 . . TGTGCCAGCAGGTCGCCCGACAGGTTCTCCTACGAGCAGTACTTC CASRSPDRFSYEQYF
TRBJ1-1 TRBV18 . TRBD1 TGTGCCAGCTCACCCCTGATGCGGGACAGTTCCCAAGAGGCTTTCTTT CASSPLMRDSSQEAFF
TRBJ2-5 TRBV7-9 once . TGTGCCAGCAGCCCTCGGACTGGGACGGGAAAAGAGACCCAGTACTTC CASSPRTGTGKETQYF
TRBJ1-1 TRBV7-8 . . TGTGCCAGCAGCTGGACCGGGACGGACCACGCTTTCTTT CASSWTGTDHAFF
TRBJ2-5 TRBV11-2 . . TGTGCCAGCAGCGTAGGGCGCCAGGGAACACAAGAGACCCAGTACTTC CASSVGRQGTQETQYF
TRBJ2-7 TRBV13 . TRBD1 TGTGCCAGCACAAGAAGGGGACAGGGGCCCTACGAGCAGTACTTC CASTRRGQGPYEQYF